This section outlines one T cell receptor (beta chain) sequence together with its context. Its target is unknown. This record comes from a study of CD8 T cells in Susac syndrome. Random hexamers were used to reverse transcribe the RNA input (about 0.5 to 1 ug). A multiplex approach, immunoSEQ multiplex PCR, amplified TCR beta CDR3 across 54 Vbeta and 13 Jbeta. TCRdb re-called the immunoSEQ multiplex PCR reads through MiXCR, storing one row per CDR3 protein. The data show a few hundred thousand distinct CDR3 sequences, about 94% seen once. Findings of the study overall: It was acknowledged in the study that the number of individuals who were included in its TCR sequencing and HLA analysis was relatively small.

The CDR3 has 14 amino acids. Trimming left V 5 bases short and J 0 bases short, with 10 bases between. TCR beta was sequenced from blood CD8+ and CD4+ T cells. Through negative isolation, CD4+ and CD8+ T cells were obtained, while TEMRA cells were enriched using FACS. Input material: CD8+ T cells from PBMCs. V is TRBV12-3 or TRBV12-4 and J is TRBJ2-5, with D uncertain. This clonotype was obtained from a human donor with multiple sclerosis. CDR3 bases: TGTGCCAGCAGTCCCGACACCTACCAAGAGACCCAGTACTTC. Amino acids: CASSPDTYQETQYF.